The entry below describes one T cell receptor beta chain. Its antigen is unidentified. CDR3 length equals 19 residues. Germline V gene lookup returns CDR1 SEHNR and CDR2 FQNEAQ (reference sequence). V was pared by 5 bases and J by 0 bases, with 23 bases between. The PCR used 60 Vbeta and 13 Jbeta primers. Repertoires were generated with immunoSEQ multiplex PCR, while TCRdb's copy carries only in-frame clones and drops some. The sample has over 150,000 clones; 60% to 80% are singletons. Unrecorded immune exposures were likely, despite nominal health at sampling. This sample stems from a study of cytomegalovirus exposure and HLA in healthy donors. The study, taken as a whole, reports: The listing of roughly 160 TCR beta chains classed them as cytomegalovirus-associated. Some V segments could not be told apart, so they were left out, TRBV6-2 and TRBV6-3 among them.

This sequence joins TRBV7-9 and TRBJ1-5, with D unclear. Sequencing was done on a sample of PBMCs. The receptor was derived from a woman between 35 and 50 years old in good health and CMV-seropositive. The CDR3 loop is CASSRDSRVGRNSNQPQHF. CDR3 in DNA: TGTGCCAGCAGCCGCGACTCGAGGGTCGGACGAAATAGCAATCAGCCCCAGCATTTT.